This T cell receptor beta chain originates from a study of shared clonotypes between healthy human individuals. Study-level points and caveats: Sharing of clonotypes among donors was expected to vary with sequencing depth. Shared clonotypes: about 5% naive CD4, around 3.5% naive CD8, less than 2.5% memory CD4, approximately 0.41% memory CD8.

Details on this clone: Its antigen is currently unknown.

Germline assignment: CDR1 SGDLS and CDR2 YYNGEE. Trimming stripped 0 bases from V and 0 bases from J, with 9 bases between. The CDR3 spans 15 residues. Each subset's genomic DNA was split evenly across several immunoSEQ plates. The method was immunoSEQ multiplex PCR; TCRdb's version includes in-frame clones alone and lacks a portion of them. The repertoire holds around 1.1 million clones, with 75% to 85% as singletons. Source material: memory CD4+ T cells from PBMCs. Described subset: CD45RA-negative fraction. This rearrangement joins TRBV9 to TRBJ1-2; D gene unclear. This receptor was identified in a man between 18 and 35 years old in good health. Some clones in this sample may be carry-over from other donors' samples. The CDR3 bases are TGTGCCAGCAGCGTAGGAGGATACTCTAACTATGGCTACACCTTC. Its protein is CASSVGGYSNYGYTF.